The 21 T cell receptor beta chains presented below share a single source sample, sequenced in a study of T cell changes during pregnancy in multiple sclerosis. Data came from immunoSEQ multiplex PCR; TCRdb stores just in-frame clones and leaves some out. The repertoire consists of about 120,000 clones, with roughly 92% occurring once and the leading ten covering roughly 5.7%. The sample consisted of peripheral blood, taken before pregnancy. These receptors were taken from a female donor with multiple sclerosis, enrolled in a pregnancy study.

J is TRBJ1-4 and V is TRBV2; D perhaps matches TRBD1 (5 bases). The CDR3 has 18 residues. Germline values: CDR1 SNHLY, CDR2 FYNNEI. V was cut by 4 bases and J by 10 bases, with 28 bases left in between. The CDR3 DNA is TGTGCCAGCAGTGCTGGACCGACTGGCCAGGGTTTATCCTCAAAACTGTTTTTT. It encodes CASSAGPTGQGLSSKLFF.

The genes are TRBV25-1 and TRBJ2-5, with 7 bases lining up with TRBD1. The CDR3 runs 14 residues. Germline CDR1 and CDR2: MGHDK and SYGVNS. Trimming removed 5 bases from V and 0 bases from J; junction bases left unmatched: 3. CDR3 DNA: TGTGCCAGCAGTTCGACAGGGTACCAAGAGACCCAGTACTTC. Translated, it gives CASSSTGYQETQYF.

This sequence joins TRBV19 and TRBJ2-3; 12 nucleotides align to TRBD2. The CDR3 is made up of 15 amino acids. J was trimmed by 7 bases and V by 3 bases; bases with no gene match: 5. Germline CDR1 reads LNHDA; CDR2 reads SQIVND (reference sequence). DNA of the CDR3: TGTGCCAGTAGTATCCCTAGCGGGGGGGCTAATACGCAGTATTTT. Encoded protein: CASSIPSGGANTQYF.

The CDR3 DNA reads as TGCGCCAGCAAACCCCCCCCGGTCAGCACAGATACGCAGTATTTT. This codes for CASKPPPVSTDTQYF. The genes are TRBV5-1 and TRBJ2-3; no clear D. V was clipped by 6 bases and J by 0 bases, with 14 bases between them. Germline CDR1 and CDR2: SGHRS and YFSETQ. The CDR3 extends over 15 amino acids.

This chain uses TRBV7-3 with TRBJ1-5; no clear D gene. Trimming pared 3 bases from V and 7 bases from J, leaving 10 bases between. There are 13 residues in the CDR3. The germline CDR1 and CDR2 sequences are SGHTA and FQGTGA. For the CDR3, the DNA is TGTGCCAGCAGCTTGGGAGTCTCCCAGCCCCAGCATTTT. Protein sequence: CASSLGVSQPQHF.

This clone was recorded once. The chain has TRBV7-2 and TRBJ2-7; 9 bases fit TRBD2. Germline V lookup: CDR1 SGHTA, CDR2 FQGNSA. J lost 0 bases, V lost 6 bases, and 3 bases had no gene match. The CDR3 totals 14 residues. CDR3 residues: CASSKRGDSYEQYF. CDR3 DNA sequence: TGTGCCAGCAGTAAGCGGGGGGACTCCTACGAGCAGTACTTC.

The rearrangement links TRBV7-3 to TRBJ2-2; D not resolved. Trimming took off 3 bases at V and 6 bases at J, with 8 bases between the two ends. CDR1 SGHTA and CDR2 FQGTGA come from the germline V gene. The CDR3 consists of 13 residues. CDR3 region: CASSFEVSGELFF. CDR3 DNA sequence: TGTGCCAGCAGCTTTGAGGTTTCCGGGGAGCTGTTTTTT.

The rearrangement links TRBV18 to TRBJ2-2; possibly TRBD1 for D (6 bases). CDR3 size: 14 residues. Germline loops: CDR1 KGHSH, CDR2 LQKENI. The V end lost 3 bases, the J end lost 1 base, and 6 bases lay between the germline ends. CDR3 in DNA: TGTGCCAGCTCACCGACAGGGAACACCGGGGAGCTGTTTTTT. It encodes CASSPTGNTGELFF. The full variable domain, completed using reference TRBV18 and TRBJ2-2, is NAGVMQNPRHLVRRRGQEARLRCSPMKGHSHVYWYRQLPEEGLKFMVYLQKENIIDESGMPKERFSAEFPKEGPSILRIQQVVRGDSAAYFCASSPTGNTGELFFGEGSRLTVL.

V and J are TRBV5-4 and TRBJ1-2; D remains unclear. From germline, CDR1 is SGHNT and CDR2 YYREEE (reference sequence). With 4 bases removed from V and 2 bases from J, the gap between germline ends came to 15 bases. The CDR3 is 15 residues long. CDR3 nucleotide sequence: TGTGCCAGCAGCCCCCCGGGTCCCCAAAACTATGGCTACACCTTC. Translated, it gives CASSPPGPQNYGYTF.

The chain recombines TRBV9 with TRBJ1-4; weak D call: TRBD1 (5 bases). The V and J ends lost 4 bases and 11 bases respectively, with 12 bases between them. Germline V gene sequence: CDR1 SGDLS, CDR2 YYNGEE. CDR3 length equals 12 residues. The DNA for the CDR3 is TGTGCCAGCAGCTCCCAGCGGGACAAACTGTTTTTT. Its translation: CASSSQRDKLFF.

The chain recombines TRBV28 with TRBJ2-5, with D maybe TRBD2 (6 bases). Per the germline V gene, CDR1 is MDHEN and CDR2 is SYDVKM. CDR3 size: 15 residues. V was trimmed by 0 bases and J by 1 base, leaving 9 bases between them. CDR3 DNA sequence: TGTGCCAGCAGTTTATGGGCTAGCGCCCAAGAGACCCAGTACTTC. It encodes CASSLWASAQETQYF. The entire variable domain, with the rest obtained from reference TRBV28 and TRBJ2-5, is as follows: DVKVTQSSRYLVKRTGEKVFLECVQDMDHENMFWYRQDPGLGLRLIYFSYDVKMKEKGDIPEGYSVSREKKERFSLILESASTNQTSMYLCASSLWASAQETQYFGPGTRLLVL.

V is TRBV28 and J is TRBJ2-1; TRBD2 aligns across 7 bases. V lost 6 bases to trimming and J lost 0 bases; unmatched junction nucleotides: 8. Germline CDR1 MDHEN, CDR2 SYDVKM. This CDR3 is 16 amino acids long. The CDR3 protein is CASRREVGSSYNEQFF. In DNA form, the CDR3 reads TGTGCCAGCAGACGGGAGGTCGGGAGCTCCTACAATGAGCAGTTCTTC.

The chain employs TRBV5-1 and TRBJ2-7, with 7 bases identical to TRBD1. Germline CDR1 reads SGHRS; CDR2 reads YFSETQ. The length of the CDR3 is 16 residues. The trim removed 4 bases at V and 1 base at J, leaving 11 bases unmatched. The DNA for the CDR3 is TGCGCCAGCAGCGGTACAGGGGCGACCAATTCCTACGAGCAGTACTTC. Residues: CASSGTGATNSYEQYF.

This clone occurred once. This CDR3 reads CASSFRDRGRYEQYF. As DNA, the CDR3 is TGTGCCAGCAGTTTCCGGGACAGGGGGCGGTACGAGCAGTACTTC. The genes are TRBV28 and TRBJ2-7; TRBD1 matches 12 bases. This CDR3 has 15 amino acids. The trim removed 3 bases at V and 4 bases at J, leaving 4 bases unmatched. Germline V gene data show CDR1 as MDHEN and CDR2 as SYDVKM.

This clone has just one count. The chain has TRBV15 and TRBJ2-3; 11 nucleotides match TRBD2. The CDR3 consists of 17 residues. CDR1 and CDR2 (germline): LNHNV, YYDKDF (reference sequence). Trimming removed 2 bases from V and 2 bases from J; junction bases left unmatched: 6. The CDR3 reads CATSRLGLAEFTDTQYF. CDR3 in DNA: TGTGCCACCAGCAGATTGGGACTAGCGGAATTCACAGATACGCAGTATTTT.

This sequence joins TRBV5-1 and TRBJ2-7; TRBD1 agrees at 9 bases. The CDR3 has 14 residues. J was trimmed by 7 bases and V by 4 bases; bases with no gene match: 9. In germline, CDR1 is SGHRS, CDR2 YFSETQ. This CDR3 is CASSVGQGSREQYF. CDR3 nucleotides: TGCGCCAGCAGCGTGGGACAGGGATCGAGGGAGCAGTACTTC.

V gene TRBV10-3 combines with J gene TRBJ2-7, with 12 bases matching TRBD2. Germline CDR1 reads ENHRY; CDR2 reads SYGVKD. This CDR3 has 14 amino acids. Trimming took 10 bases from V and 6 from J; bases not matched to a gene: 10. Here the CDR3 DNA reads TGTGCCAGCAGCTCCGGGACTAGCGGGTTCGAGCAGTACTTC. It codes for CASSSGTSGFEQYF.

V and J are TRBV19 and TRBJ2-2; possibly TRBD2 for D (5 bases). The V end was cut by 7 bases, the J end by 7 bases, with 19 bases between. CDR1 is LNHDA, CDR2 SQIVND, per germline (reference sequence). The CDR3 is made up of 15 amino acids. The CDR3 protein is CASTSGPASSGELFF. The CDR3 DNA is TGTGCCAGTACCTCGGGCCCTGCTAGCAGCGGGGAGCTGTTTTTT.

DNA of the CDR3: TGTGCCAGCAGCGTAGGGGCCTTAGGAAGAGCTAGCGGGAGGTTTCAAGAGACCCAGTACTTC. Its protein product is CASSVGALGRASGRFQETQYF. V is TRBV9 and J is TRBJ2-5, with 11 bases that match TRBD2. The CDR3 extends over 21 amino acids. Germline trimming cut 0 bases from V and 2 bases from J; bases unmatched to any gene: 18. The germline gives CDR1 SGDLS, CDR2 YYNGEE. The whole variable domain, filled in from reference TRBV9 and TRBJ2-5, reads DSGVTQTPKHLITATGQRVTLRCSPRSGDLSVYWYQQSLDQGLQFLIQYYNGEERAKGNILERFSAQQFPDLHSELNLSSLELGDSALYFCASSVGALGRASGRFQETQYFGPGTRLLVL.

V gene TRBV6-1 combines with J gene TRBJ2-3; 7 bases are shared with TRBD1. The J segment lost 4 bases and the V segment lost 4 bases, leaving 8 bases of the junction unmatched. Germline-derived CDR1 and CDR2 are MNHNS and SASEGT. The CDR3 covers 15 residues. In nucleotides, the CDR3 is TGTGCCAGCAGTGCCACAGGGGCGCGCCCAGATACGCAGTATTTT. Translating it yields CASSATGARPDTQYF.

V and J are TRBV6-5 and TRBJ2-2, with no clear D. CDR1 is MNHEY and CDR2 is SVGAGI in the germline V gene. The CDR3 contains 11 residues. V was shortened by 6 bases and J by 8 bases, with 7 bases between the two germline ends. The CDR3 reads CASSWRGELFF. The DNA for the CDR3 is TGTGCCAGCAGCTGGCGGGGGGAGCTGTTTTTT.